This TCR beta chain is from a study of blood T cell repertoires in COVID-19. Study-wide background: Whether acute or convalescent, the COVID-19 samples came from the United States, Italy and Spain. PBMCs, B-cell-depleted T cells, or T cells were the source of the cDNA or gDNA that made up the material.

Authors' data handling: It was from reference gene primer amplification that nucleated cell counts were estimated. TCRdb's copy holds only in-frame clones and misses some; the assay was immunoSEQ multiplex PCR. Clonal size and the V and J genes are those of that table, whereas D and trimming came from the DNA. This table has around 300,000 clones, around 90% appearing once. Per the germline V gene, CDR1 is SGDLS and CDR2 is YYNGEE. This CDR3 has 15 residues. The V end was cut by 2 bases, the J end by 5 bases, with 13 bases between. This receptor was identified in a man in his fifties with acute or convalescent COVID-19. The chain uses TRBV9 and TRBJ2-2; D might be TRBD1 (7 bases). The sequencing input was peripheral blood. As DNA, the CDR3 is TGTGCCAGCAGCGTGACAGGGACTTCGACCGGGGAGCTGTTTTTT. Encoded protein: CASSVTGTSTGELFF.